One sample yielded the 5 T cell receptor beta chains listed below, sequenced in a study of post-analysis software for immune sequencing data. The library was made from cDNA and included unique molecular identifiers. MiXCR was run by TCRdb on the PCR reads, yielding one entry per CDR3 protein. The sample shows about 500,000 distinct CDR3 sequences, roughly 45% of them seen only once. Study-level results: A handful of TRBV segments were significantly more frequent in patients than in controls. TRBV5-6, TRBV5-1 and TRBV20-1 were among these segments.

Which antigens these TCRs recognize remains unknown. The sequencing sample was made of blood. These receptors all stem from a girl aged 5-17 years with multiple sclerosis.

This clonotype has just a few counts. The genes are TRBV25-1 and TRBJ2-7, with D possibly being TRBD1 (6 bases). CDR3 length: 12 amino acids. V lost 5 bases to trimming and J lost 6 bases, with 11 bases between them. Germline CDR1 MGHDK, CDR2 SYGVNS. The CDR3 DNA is TGTGCCAGCAGTTCACAGGGTTTCGAGCAGTACTTC. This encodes CASSSQGFEQYF.

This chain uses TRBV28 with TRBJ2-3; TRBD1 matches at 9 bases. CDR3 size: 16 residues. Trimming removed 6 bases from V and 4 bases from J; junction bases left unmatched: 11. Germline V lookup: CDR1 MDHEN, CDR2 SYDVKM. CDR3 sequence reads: CASSGTGGALSDTQYF. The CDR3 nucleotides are TGTGCCAGCAGCGGCACAGGGGGCGCGTTGTCAGATACGCAGTATTTT.

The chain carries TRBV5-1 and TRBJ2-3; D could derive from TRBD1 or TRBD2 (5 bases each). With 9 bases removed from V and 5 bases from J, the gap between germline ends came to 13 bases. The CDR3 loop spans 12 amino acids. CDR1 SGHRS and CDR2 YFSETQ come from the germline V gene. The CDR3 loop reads CATGQRGDTQYF. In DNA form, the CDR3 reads TGCGCCACGGGGCAGAGGGGAGATACGCAGTATTTT.

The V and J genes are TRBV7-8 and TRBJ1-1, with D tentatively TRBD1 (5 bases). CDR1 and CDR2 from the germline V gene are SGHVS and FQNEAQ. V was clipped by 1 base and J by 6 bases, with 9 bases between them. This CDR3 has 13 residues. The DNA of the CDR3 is TGTGCCAGCAGCTTAGGCAGGGTGGCTGAAGCTTTCTTT. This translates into CASSLGRVAEAFF.

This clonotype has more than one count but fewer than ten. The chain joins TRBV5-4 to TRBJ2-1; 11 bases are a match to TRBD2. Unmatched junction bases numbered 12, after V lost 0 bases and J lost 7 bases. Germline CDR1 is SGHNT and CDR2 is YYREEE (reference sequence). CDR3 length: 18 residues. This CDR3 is CASSLAGLAVALRNEQFF. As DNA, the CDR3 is TGTGCCAGCAGCTTGGCGGGACTAGCGGTCGCCCTAAGGAATGAGCAGTTCTTC.